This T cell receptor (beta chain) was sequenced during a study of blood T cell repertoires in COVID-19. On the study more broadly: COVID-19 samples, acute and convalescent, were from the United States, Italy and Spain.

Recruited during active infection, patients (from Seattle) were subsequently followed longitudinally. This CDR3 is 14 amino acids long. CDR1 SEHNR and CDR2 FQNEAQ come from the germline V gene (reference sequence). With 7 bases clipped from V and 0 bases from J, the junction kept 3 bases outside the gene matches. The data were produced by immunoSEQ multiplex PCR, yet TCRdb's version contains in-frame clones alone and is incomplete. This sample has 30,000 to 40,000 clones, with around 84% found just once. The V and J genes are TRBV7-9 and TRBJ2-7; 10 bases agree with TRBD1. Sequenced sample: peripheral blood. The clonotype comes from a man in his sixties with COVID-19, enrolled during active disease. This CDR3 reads CASNRQGASYEQYF. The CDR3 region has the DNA TGTGCCAGCAACCGACAGGGGGCCTCCTACGAGCAGTACTTC. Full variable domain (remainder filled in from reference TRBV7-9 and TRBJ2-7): DTGVSQNPRHKITKRGQNVTFRCDPISEHNRLYWYRQTLGQGPEFLTYFQNEAQLEKSRLLSDRFSAERPKGSFSTLEIQRTEQGDSAMYLCASNRQGASYEQYFGPGTRLTVT.